This T cell receptor (beta chain) was sequenced during a study of cytomegalovirus exposure and HLA in healthy donors. Study details: Unique TCRs numbering some 80 million, obtained from HLA-typed donors, made up an early data release.

Only a few counts were recorded for this clone. Antigen unknown. The V end was cut by 5 bases, the J end by 4 bases, with 17 bases between. This CDR3 contains 15 residues. Per the germline V gene, CDR1 is SGHVS and CDR2 is FNYEAQ. PCR involved 60 Vbeta and 13 Jbeta primers. Assay used: immunoSEQ multiplex PCR; TCRdb lists only in-frame clones, some missing. The table shows nearly 80,000 clones, with roughly 80% occurring only once. Overall study findings and caveats: CMV serostatus stood as the only immune exposure information on hand.

Donors were ostensibly healthy at sampling, although undocumented immune exposures were probable. The sequencing sample was made of PBMCs. The clonotype originates from a woman in her forties in good health and CMV-seropositive. The V and J genes are TRBV7-6 and TRBJ1-1, with D perhaps TRBD1 (5 bases). CDR3 residues: CASSRNPGFSTEAFF. DNA of the CDR3: TGTGCCAGCAGCCGCAATCCAGGGTTTTCCACTGAAGCTTTCTTT.